This T cell receptor (beta chain) was captured by sequencing in a study of cytomegalovirus exposure and HLA in healthy donors. General study points: An observed cluster of highly shared sequence variants was recorded as a likely sequencing artifact. Follow-up analysis seemed to connect common viral pathogens with several of the most significant clusters identified. For cytomegalovirus status, the classifier reportedly gave diagnoses with high specificity and sensitivity.

The PCR had 60 Vbeta and 13 Jbeta primers. Sequencing used immunoSEQ multiplex PCR; TCRdb keeps in-frame clones, though not all of them. The sample lists 180,000 or so clones; about 9% were seen once. CDR1 and CDR2 (germline): LNHDA, SQIVND (reference sequence). The CDR3 runs to 15 residues. V lost 3 bases to trimming and J lost 0 bases, with 11 bases between them. This clone was detected only a few times. Its cognate antigen is unknown. This receptor was taken from a woman in her twenties or thirties in good health and CMV-seropositive. What was sequenced was PBMCs. The chain is built from TRBV19 and TRBJ1-1, with D possibly TRBD1 on 5 matching bases. The CDR3 here is CASSIQGQLNTEAFF. Written as DNA, the CDR3 is TGTGCCAGTAGTATCCAAGGACAATTGAACACTGAAGCTTTCTTT.